The 30 T cell receptor beta chains presented below share a single source sample, sequenced in a study of CD8+ T cells in alopecia areata. Following RNA extraction, reverse transcription yielded cDNA that acted as the sequencing template. Measured with immunoSEQ multiplex PCR; TCRdb has only the in-frame clones, and not every one. The sample holds approximately 280,000 clones, and no clone turns up only once. The authors sorted pooled cutaneous lymph node cells using CD4, CD8alpha, NKG2D, NKG2ACE and other markers. Sequenced input: CD4+ T cells sorted from a lymph node. The receptors here all came from a C3H/HeJ mouse with alopecia areata. The mouse strain carries the MHC haplotype H2-k.

This clone has only a few counts. The gene symbols are mouse symbols. The read finishes 4 residues shy of the CDR3 end, and the germline J gene is used to complete it. This chain links TRBV14 with TRBJ2-5, with D possibly matching TRBD1 (5 bases). The CDR3 consists of 16 residues. V shed 1 base and J shed 0 bases, with 12 bases lying between them. From germline, CDR1 is SGHDT and CDR2 FRDEAV. The CDR3 loop reads CASSFGQGSNQDTQYF. The CDR3 DNA, read in part, is TGTGCCAGCAGTTTCGGGCAGGGATCTAACCAAGAC.

Notes on this clone: Here the gene names and germline are mouse. The covered CDR3 bases are TGTGCCAGCAGGGTACAGGGGCTGGATGCT. Translating gives CASRVQGLDA. In full, the CDR3 is CASRVQGLDAEQFF. J is TRBJ2-1 and V is TRBV13-1; 7 bases map to TRBD1. Coverage ceases 4 residues before the CDR3 finishes, and the germline J gene fills in the end. Trimming removed 5 bases from V and 5 bases from J; junction bases left unmatched: 7. There are 14 residues in the CDR3. Germline V CDR1 and CDR2: NSHNY, SYGAGN.

This clone has a handful of counts. The gene names here belong to mouse. Read coverage stops 4 residues before the CDR3 terminus; the germline J gene supplies the remainder. Other nucleotide sequences in the sample specify the same CDR3. This chain links TRBV1 with TRBJ2-7; no firm D call. CDR3 length: 12 amino acids. CDR1 and CDR2 from the germline V gene are NSQYPW and LRSPGD (reference sequence). The CDR3 spells CTCSAAEYEQYF. CDR3 bases read: TGCACCTGCAGTGCAGCAGAATAT.

This clone was counted only a few times. Gene names are the mouse ones. The sequence runs out 4 residues before the end of the CDR3; the remainder is reconstructed from the germline J gene. The V gene is TRBV1, the J gene TRBJ2-1, with 9 nucleotides matching TRBD1. This CDR3 has 16 amino acids. V gave up 0 bases and J gave up 3 bases; unmatched junction bases: 3. CDR1 and CDR2 (germline): NSQYPW, LRSPGD (reference sequence). The CDR3 bases that were read are TGCACCTGCAGTGCAGAGCGACAGGGGGTCTATGCT. It encodes CTCSAERQGVYA. The entire CDR3 protein reads CTCSAERQGVYAEQFF.

This clone turned up a few times. Mouse gene names and germline throughout. The CDR3 end is not reached by the read, which stops 4 residues before it; the germline J gene fills it in. Other DNA sequences within the sample encode an identical CDR3. The rearrangement joins TRBV5 to TRBJ2-1; TRBD2 matches at 7 bases. The V and J ends lost 1 base and 1 base, in that order; junction bases with no gene match: 1. The CDR3 is 15 amino acids. In germline, CDR1 is LGHNA, CDR2 YNLKQL (reference sequence). The CDR3 reads CASSQVLGNYAEQFF. Partial CDR3 DNA: TGTGCCAGCAGCCAAGTACTGGGGAACTATGCT.

This clone was counted a few times. Germline and genes: mouse. The sequence runs out 4 residues before the end of the CDR3; the remainder is reconstructed from the germline J gene. V is TRBV13-2 and J is TRBJ2-7; 8 bases align to TRBD2. The germline gives CDR1 NNHNN, CDR2 SYGAGS (reference sequence). The V segment lost 1 base and the J segment 0 bases; nucleotides outside the gene matches: 3. The CDR3 totals 15 residues. The CDR3 DNA, read in part, is TGTGCCAGCGGTGATCCGGGACTGGACTCCTAT. Protein: CASGDPGLDSY. The CDR3 reads in full as CASGDPGLDSYEQYF.

This clone was seen only a few times. All gene names here are mouse names. Read sequence stops 4 residues before the CDR3 end, and the germline J gene provides the missing end. The chain has TRBV5 and TRBJ2-5, with D possibly being TRBD1 (6 bases). Germline CDR1 is LGHNA and CDR2 is YNLKQL (reference sequence). The CDR3 loop spans 14 amino acids. The CDR3 region is CASSSYRVEDTQYF. Incomplete CDR3 DNA: TGTGCCAGCAGCTCCTACAGGGTGGAAGAC.

As concerns this clone: A much larger clone lies one base from this, so it may be a read error. Genes and germline are mouse. The read gets to within 4 residues of the CDR3 end, and the germline J gene fills in the rest. The sample has other DNA sequences that encode this CDR3 too. This rearrangement joins TRBV13-1 to TRBJ1-1; the D gene is possibly TRBD1 (5 bases). This CDR3 comprises 13 residues. Trimming took 3 bases from V and 0 from J, leaving 6 bases between them. Looked up from germline, CDR1 is NSHNY and CDR2 is SYGAGN. CDR3 amino acids: CASSGQTNTEVFF. The sequenced part of the CDR3 DNA is TGTGCCAGCAGTGGACAGACAAACACA.

This clone was picked up many times. These gene names are mouse names. The read ends 4 residues shy of where the CDR3 ends; the end is completed using the germline J gene. The sample holds other DNA sequences that translate to the same CDR3. V is TRBV17 and J is TRBJ2-5; 8 nucleotides align to TRBD1. Looked up from germline, CDR1 is MNHDT and CDR2 is YYDKIL. Germline trimming cut 1 base from V and 3 bases from J; bases unmatched to any gene: 3. This CDR3 region has 15 residues. The CDR3 here is CASSRGTGNQDTQYF. The sequenced CDR3 bases are TGTGCTAGCAGTAGAGGGACAGGGAATCAAGAC.

This clone was counted only a few times. The gene symbols are mouse symbols. The CDR3 end falls 3 residues outside the read, so it is completed with the germline J gene. The chain carries TRBV13-2 and TRBJ1-6; no reliable D call. TRBJ1-6 is marked as an open reading frame, function uncertain. Germline lookup yields CDR1 NNHNN and CDR2 SYGAGS (reference sequence). V was pared by 0 bases and J by 6 bases, with 7 bases between. This CDR3 spans 14 amino acids. The CDR3 sequence is CASGDGVSNSPLYF. The sequenced part of the CDR3 DNA is TGTGCCAGCGGTGATGGGGTTTCTAATTCGCCC.

A remark on this clone: The genes are named according to mouse. The read finishes 4 residues shy of the CDR3 end, and the germline J gene is used to complete it. This sequence joins TRBV5 and TRBJ2-2; 8 bases are shared with TRBD1. V lost 4 bases to trimming and J lost 2 bases; unmatched junction nucleotides: 3. Germline CDR1 and CDR2: LGHNA and YNLKQL (reference sequence). The CDR3 runs to 15 residues. CDR3 residues: CASSPWDRNTGQLYF. CDR3 DNA (partial): TGTGCCAGCAGCCCCTGGGACAGGAACACCGGG.

This clone was seen at least ten times. Mouse germline and gene names are used. The CDR3 is cut off 4 residues early in the read; its end comes from the germline J gene. The same CDR3 can be traced to other DNA sequences in this sample. The chain joins TRBV19 to TRBJ2-7, with 8 bases that match TRBD2. V trimming: 3 bases; J trimming: 0 bases; junction bases outside the gene matches: 2. CDR3 length: 14 amino acids. Germline V CDR1 and CDR2: FNHDT, SITEND (reference sequence). The CDR3 here is CASSNWGSSYEQYF. The covered CDR3 bases are TGTGCCAGCAGTAACTGGGGGAGCTCCTAT. Supplemented by reference TRBV19 and TRBJ2-7, the full variable domain reads GGIITQTPKFLIGQEGQKLTLKCQQNFNHDTMYWYRQDSGKGLRLIYYSITENDLQKGDLSEGYDASREKKSSFSLTVTSAQKNEMAVFLCASSNWGSSYEQYFGPGTRLTVL.

About this clone: The germline and genes are mouse ones. From the germline J gene comes the end of the CDR3, since the read stops 4 residues before it. Other DNA sequences in this sample translate to the same CDR3. The chain has TRBV17 and TRBJ1-1; 7 bases line up with TRBD1. V gave up 1 base and J gave up 0 bases; unmatched junction bases: 2. Germline CDR1 reads MNHDT; CDR2 reads YYDKIL. This CDR3 is 15 amino acids long. The chain's CDR3 is CASSRGGQTNTEVFF. CDR3 DNA (partial): TGTGCTAGCAGTAGAGGGGGACAGACAAACACA.

This clone has more than one count but fewer than ten. Genes here carry mouse names. The read ends 4 residues shy of where the CDR3 ends; the end is completed using the germline J gene. The rearrangement links TRBV5 to TRBJ1-2, with D hard to call. V lost 0 bases and J 0 bases, leaving 5 bases between the germline ends. Germline CDR1 and CDR2: LGHNA and YNLKQL (reference sequence). CDR3 length equals 14 residues. CDR3 in amino acids: CASSQESANSDYTF. Incomplete CDR3 DNA: TGTGCCAGCAGCCAAGAGTCAGCAAACTCC.

Points on this clone: The gene names here belong to mouse. The CDR3 extends 4 residues past the end of the read, so its final part is completed from the germline J gene. The same CDR3 can be traced to other DNA sequences in this sample. This chain joins TRBV19 and TRBJ2-2, with D perhaps matching TRBD1 (5 bases). Deletions cut 5 bases from V and 2 bases from J, with 7 bases between. The CDR3 length is 13 residues. In germline, CDR1 is FNHDT, CDR2 SITEND (reference sequence). The CDR3 here is CASRDINTGQLYF. Incomplete CDR3 DNA: TGTGCCAGCAGGGACATTAACACCGGG.

The table lists this clone with a few counts. Each gene name is a mouse one. The sequence runs out 4 residues before the end of the CDR3; the remainder is reconstructed from the germline J gene. The V and J genes are TRBV13-2 and TRBJ2-1; TRBD1 is a possible D gene (6 bases). The germline V gene has CDR1 NNHNN and CDR2 SYGAGS (reference sequence). The CDR3 is 14 residues long. The covered CDR3 bases are TGTGCCAGCGGTGCCACAGGGTCCGGAGCT. Translation gives CASGATGSGA. The entire CDR3 protein is CASGATGSGAEQFF.

This clone was seen a few times. The gene names here belong to mouse. CDR3: CASSQTGKYAEQFF. CDR3 DNA (partial): TGTGCCAGCAGCCAGACAGGGAAATATGCT. The chain links TRBV5 to TRBJ2-1; 7 bases match TRBD1. The read finishes 4 residues shy of the CDR3 end, and the germline J gene is used to complete it. Trimming removed 3 bases from V and 4 bases from J; junction bases left unmatched: 3. The CDR3 length is 14 residues. The germline V gene encodes CDR1 LGHNA and CDR2 YNLKQL (reference sequence).

This clone was observed a few times. Germline and genes here are mouse. From the germline J gene comes the end of the CDR3, since the read stops 4 residues before it. The chain couples TRBV19 to TRBJ2-5, with 8 bases that match TRBD1. The germline V gene encodes CDR1 FNHDT and CDR2 SITEND (reference sequence). This CDR3 contains 14 residues. V lost 6 bases to trimming and J lost 3 bases; unmatched junction nucleotides: 6. The CDR3 loop reads CASTTGQEQDTQYF. The part of the CDR3 DNA that was read is TGTGCCAGCACCACGGGACAGGAGCAAGAC.

Points on this clone: The genes and germline here are from mouse. From the germline J gene comes the end of the CDR3, since the read stops 4 residues before it. Other DNA sequences in the same sample also yield this CDR3. The chain recombines TRBV19 with TRBJ2-2, with 8 bases fitting TRBD1. CDR3 length: 15 residues. CDR1 is FNHDT, CDR2 SITEND, per germline (reference sequence). The ends lost 1 base at V and 2 bases at J; junction bases unmatched: 1. CDR3: CASSINRGNTGQLYF. CDR3 DNA, as far as it was read: TGTGCCAGCAGTATAAACAGGGGGAACACCGGG.

This clone occurred a few times. Gene names and germline match the mouse. From the germline J gene comes the end of the CDR3, since the read stops 4 residues before it. V and J are TRBV31 and TRBJ2-1, with D unclear. This CDR3 contains 10 residues. Germline loops: CDR1 GKSSPN, CDR2 SITVG. The CDR3 spells CAWLKAEQFF. The CDR3 bases that were read are TGTGCCTGGCTGAAAGCT.

Concerning this clone itself: Gene labels here are mouse ones. The read comes to an end 4 residues before the CDR3 does, leaving the germline J gene to fill in the end. The V call is TRBV13-1, the J call TRBJ2-5; 9 bases line up with TRBD2. CDR3 length: 15 amino acids. V was pared by 1 base and J by 2 bases, with 2 bases of the junction left unmatched. The germline V gene has CDR1 NSHNY and CDR2 SYGAGN. The part of the CDR3 DNA that was read is TGTGCCAGCAGTGATTGGGGGGGCAGCCAAGAC. This sequence encodes CASSDWGGSQD. The CDR3 in full is CASSDWGGSQDTQYF.

About this clone: The listed genes are named as in mouse. The missing CDR3 end, 4 residues past where the read stops, is filled in from the germline J gene. This chain joins TRBV13-1 and TRBJ2-5; 11 nucleotides align to TRBD2. Trimming removed 6 bases from V and 0 bases from J; junction bases left unmatched: 6. There are 16 residues in the CDR3. CDR1 and CDR2 from the germline V gene are NSHNY and SYGAGN. CDR3 bases read: TGTGCCAGCACCGGGACTGGGGGATTTAACCAAGAC. As protein: CASTGTGGFNQD. The complete CDR3 protein is CASTGTGGFNQDTQYF.

This clone showed up just a few times. Gene names are the mouse ones. Sequencing ends 4 residues short of the CDR3 end; the germline J gene provides the rest. The rearrangement joins TRBV31 to TRBJ2-7; 11 bases are a match to TRBD2. V lost 3 bases, J lost 0 bases, and 1 base stayed unmatched. CDR1 and CDR2 from the germline V gene are GKSSPN and SITVG. The length of the CDR3 is 14 residues. CDR3: CAWRGLGVSYEQYF. Incomplete CDR3 DNA: TGTGCCTGGAGGGGACTGGGGGTCTCCTAT.

Notes on this clone: The listed genes are named as in mouse. The read stops 4 residues short of the end of the CDR3; the missing end is completed from the germline J gene. V and J are TRBV13-1 and TRBJ2-5; D perhaps matches TRBD2 (5 bases). Germline CDR1 NSHNY, CDR2 SYGAGN. The CDR3 has 12 amino acids. This CDR3 is CASSELEDTQYF. The part of the CDR3 DNA that was read is TGTGCCAGCAGTGAACTGGAAGAC.

In regard to this clone: Gene names refer to mouse genes. The read stops 4 residues short of the end of the CDR3; the missing end is completed from the germline J gene. The chain carries TRBV1 and TRBJ1-1, with D possibly being TRBD1 (6 bases). Germline lookup yields CDR1 NSQYPW and CDR2 LRSPGD (reference sequence). The V end lost 4 bases, the J end lost 1 base, and 13 bases lay between the germline ends. The CDR3 contains 15 residues. The CDR3 DNA, read in part, is TGCACCTGCAGTGAAACCGGGACATTAAACACA. Residues: CTCSETGTLNT. In full, the CDR3 reads CTCSETGTLNTEVFF.

This clone came up a few times. Gene names and germline match the mouse. The read comes to an end 4 residues before the CDR3 does, leaving the germline J gene to fill in the end. The chain combines TRBV19 with TRBJ2-5; the match to TRBD2 covers 7 bases. Losses at the gene ends were 2 bases for V and 0 bases for J; bases not matched to a gene: 3. This CDR3 is built from 15 residues. The germline CDR1 and CDR2 sequences are FNHDT and SITEND (reference sequence). The CDR3 reads CASSIWGINQDTQYF. Partial CDR3 DNA: TGTGCCAGCAGTATCTGGGGGATTAACCAAGAC.

This clone was seen a few times. Genes here carry mouse names. Read coverage stops 4 residues before the CDR3 terminus; the germline J gene supplies the remainder. The same CDR3 arises from other DNA sequences in this sample as well. V usage is TRBV1 and J usage is TRBJ2-7; 8 bases map to TRBD2. Germline V gives CDR1 NSQYPW, CDR2 LRSPGD (reference sequence). J gave up 0 bases and V 1 base, and 2 bases lay outside the gene matches. The CDR3 has 15 residues. CDR3 protein: CTCSAGTGSSYEQYF. The sequenced part of the CDR3 DNA is TGCACCTGCAGTGCAGGGACTGGGAGCTCCTAT.

Of note for this clone: The germline and genes are mouse ones. Read coverage stops 4 residues before the CDR3 terminus; the germline J gene supplies the remainder. The chain uses TRBV1 and TRBJ2-5; 9 nucleotides match TRBD2. The CDR3 totals 15 residues. Germline CDR1 reads NSQYPW; CDR2 reads LRSPGD (reference sequence). J was trimmed by 2 bases and V by 2 bases; bases with no gene match: 2. CDR3 bases read: TGCACCTGCAGTGCAAGACTGGGGGCCCAAGAC. Its protein is CTCSARLGAQD. The whole CDR3 sequence is CTCSARLGAQDTQYF.

With respect to this clone: Gene names and germline refer to mouse. The read comes to an end 4 residues before the CDR3 does, leaving the germline J gene to fill in the end. The gene calls are TRBV19 and TRBJ2-3, with 8 bases lining up with TRBD2. The V segment lost 0 bases and the J segment 4 bases; nucleotides outside the gene matches: 4. Germline CDR1 is FNHDT and CDR2 is SITEND (reference sequence). The CDR3 sequence is 15 residues long. CDR3 region: CASSIAGGPTETLYF. The sequenced CDR3 bases are TGTGCCAGCAGTATAGCTGGGGGGCCTACAGAA.

This clone was observed at least ten times. The genes and germline here are from mouse. The read terminates 4 residues ahead of where the CDR3 ends, so the germline J gene completes it. Other DNA sequences of this sample code for an identical CDR3. V and J are TRBV13-1 and TRBJ1-2; TRBD1 matches 7 bases. CDR3 length equals 13 residues. The junction had 1 base not matched to a gene; V was cut back by 4 bases and J by 1 base. The germline V gene encodes CDR1 NSHNY and CDR2 SYGAGN. CDR3 protein: CASSPGGNSDYTF. Partial CDR3 DNA: TGTGCCAGCAGTCCAGGGGGAAACTCC.